Listed below are T cell receptor beta chains from one sample, sequenced in a study of cytomegalovirus exposure and HLA in healthy donors. Data came from immunoSEQ multiplex PCR; TCRdb stores just in-frame clones and leaves some out. The sample includes over 150,000 clones, under 80% of them seen just once. Sequencing was carried out using PBMCs. These receptors came from a young man in good health and CMV-seropositive. Both conserved end residues are trimmed from each CDR3. The order of the fields is J gene, V gene, CDR3 protein.

TRBJ1-5 TRBV6-5 ASRGTGGGNQPQH
TRBJ2-3 TRBV10-3 ASTGGGTDTQY
TRBJ2-5 TRBV5-4 ASSRGLAYETQY
TRBJ2-1 TRBV6-4 ASSDEGGNEQF
TRBJ1-2 TRBV5-5 ASSVSPGQDGYT
TRBJ2-1 TRBV27 ASSPRARRDQF
TRBJ2-3 TRBV13 ASSQGQGADTQY
TRBJ1-2 TRBV11-2 ASSLAGIDGYT
TRBJ1-2 TRBV28 AINLLGGYGYT
TRBJ2-1 TRBV7-3 ASSSPKSSYNEQF
TRBJ2-7 TRBV10-3 AIRPTSGDYEQY
TRBJ2-5 TRBV7-2 ASSLSSGETQY
TRBJ2-1 TRBV7-8 ASSPPRLAGLHNEQF
TRBJ2-3 TRBV28 ASSFGSTNTQY
TRBJ1-2 TRBV28 ASSLFSTGPANYGYT
TRBJ1-6 TRBV6-5 ASSYGSSNSPLH
TRBJ2-7 TRBV6-6 ASSYSGGSYEQY
TRBJ2-1 TRBV28 ASSLRRELPGEQF
TRBJ2-7 TRBV5-1 ASRLGPHREPPYEQY
TRBJ2-5 TRBV5-1 ASSLEQVGTQY
TRBJ1-2 TRBV6-5 ASSPKRRGIYGYT
TRBJ2-7 TRBV10-3 AISTGQDLYEQY
TRBJ2-7 TRBV14 ASSARYYEQY
- TRBV6-5 ASSYQGGSSYEQY
TRBJ2-5 TRBV30 AWSVLRGGETQY
TRBJ1-4 TRBV5-1 ASNFAGTNEKLF